The present T cell receptor beta chain was sequenced within a study of Tregs in tolerant kidney transplant recipients. Points from the study as a whole: Findings come from small patient numbers and require larger validation.

The CDR3 totals 14 residues. The trim removed 3 bases at V and 4 bases at J, leaving 4 bases unmatched. Germline V CDR1 and CDR2: SEHNR, FQNEAQ (reference sequence). About this clone itself: Its specificity is not known.

This table comes from immunoSEQ multiplex PCR, and its TCRdb copy is limited to in-frame clones, with some not included. The table records roughly 15,000 clones, 80% of them present only once. The gene calls are TRBV7-9 and TRBJ2-7; TRBD1 matches 9 bases. The starting material was Tregs from blood, obtained before the transplant. This TCR was sampled from a human donor who received a combined kidney and bone marrow transplant. CDR3 DNA: TGTGCCAGCAGCTTGACAGGGGGTAGTTACGAGCAGTACTTC. Its translation is CASSLTGGSYEQYF. The complete variable domain, with remaining parts taken from reference TRBV7-9 and TRBJ2-7, reads DTGVSQNPRHKITKRGQNVTFRCDPISEHNRLYWYRQTLGQGPEFLTYFQNEAQLEKSRLLSDRFSAERPKGSFSTLEIQRTEQGDSAMYLCASSLTGGSYEQYFGPGTRLTVT.